Shown below are 13 T cell receptor beta chains from a single sample sequenced in a study of T cell repertoires in cytomegalovirus infection. Each CDR3 protein gets one entry after TCRdb re-called the reads with MiXCR. The sample yields 130,000 or so distinct CDR3 sequences, about 6.3% seen once. The sequencing sample was made of PBMCs. The receptors derive from a human donor in good health (CMV status not recorded). Some clones in this sample may be carry-over from other donors' samples.

This clonotype was observed many times. CDR3 coding DNA: TGCAGTGCTAGCCCCACGGGGGGAATCTCTGGAAACACCATATATTTT. Translating gives CSASPTGGISGNTIYF. The chain is built from TRBV20-1 and TRBJ1-3, with D perhaps TRBD1 (5 bases). The CDR3 consists of 16 residues. CDR1 and CDR2 from the germline V gene are DFQATT and SNEGSKA (reference sequence). Trimming removed 3 bases from V and 0 bases from J, with 15 bases in between.

This clonotype was detected many times. The chain joins TRBV6-1 to TRBJ1-1; TRBD1 might be the D (6 bases). Germline V CDR1 and CDR2: MNHNS, SASEGT. Trimming stripped 1 base from V and 6 bases from J, with 15 bases between. The CDR3 is made up of 15 amino acids. The CDR3 loop reads CASSEVRGAAAEAFF. The CDR3 DNA reads as TGTGCCAGCAGTGAAGTTAGGGGGGCTGCTGCTGAAGCTTTCTTT.

In its sample, this clonotype was seen many times. The chain is built from TRBV27 and TRBJ2-7, with no clear D. Per germline, CDR1 MNHEY and CDR2 SMNVEV (reference sequence). The CDR3 is 14 amino acids. V lost 8 bases and J 3 bases, leaving 17 bases between the germline ends. The chain's CDR3 is CASGGVPAIYEQYF. The CDR3 nucleotides read TGTGCCAGCGGTGGGGTGCCTGCTATCTACGAGCAGTACTTC.

This clonotype was detected ten times or more. The chain links TRBV25-1 to TRBJ1-1; D ambiguous. In germline, CDR1 is MGHDK, CDR2 SYGVNS. The V end was cut by 2 bases, the J end by 0 bases, with 7 bases between. The CDR3 covers 14 residues. CDR3 loop: CASSEMGLNTEAFF. The CDR3 DNA follows: TGTGCCAGCAGTGAAATGGGATTGAACACTGAAGCTTTCTTT.

This clonotype appeared a few times. The chain joins TRBV3-1 to TRBJ2-1, with 11 bases fitting TRBD2. CDR1 is LGHDT and CDR2 is YNNKEL in the germline V gene (reference sequence). After removal of 3 bases from V and 7 bases from J, the junction contained 8 bases not matched to a gene. This CDR3 is built from 16 residues. The CDR3 DNA is TGTGCCAGCAGCCAGGTAGTAGCGGGGGGGAGAAATGAGCAGTTCTTC. It encodes CASSQVVAGGRNEQFF.

This clonotype has more than one count but fewer than ten. The chain is built from TRBV25-1 and TRBJ1-5, with TRBD1 matching over 10 bases. The CDR3 loop spans 20 amino acids. CDR1 and CDR2 (germline): MGHDK, SYGVNS. J was trimmed by 6 bases and V by 3 bases; bases with no gene match: 20. CDR3 residues: CASSDPSSPQPGQGTQPQHF. CDR3 in DNA: TGTGCCAGCAGTGACCCTTCCTCCCCCCAACCGGGACAGGGGACTCAGCCCCAGCATTTT.

Comment on this clonotype: A much larger clone lies one base from this, so it may be a read error. This chain uses TRBV10-3 with TRBJ2-1; D ambiguous. Germline V lookup: CDR1 ENHRY, CDR2 SYGVKD. This CDR3 has 18 amino acids. DNA for the CDR3: TGTGCCGTCAGTGAGTCGAATCCTTTTGCCAAACCTCGCGATGAGCAGTTCTTC. Its translation is CAVSESNPFAKPRDEQFF.

This clonotype occurred many times. The V and J genes are TRBV7-6 and TRBJ2-1; a weak D match, TRBD2 (5 bases). The V and J ends lost 6 bases and 4 bases respectively, with 16 bases between them. CDR1 SGHVS and CDR2 FNYEAQ come from the germline V gene. This CDR3 comprises 15 residues. CDR3 amino acids: CASSSSGHPYNEQFF. The CDR3 nucleotides are TGTGCCAGCAGTTCGAGCGGTCACCCTTACAATGAGCAGTTCTTC.

The J gene is TRBJ1-5, the V gene TRBV20-1; D uncertain. CDR1 DFQATT and CDR2 SNEGSKA come from the germline V gene (reference sequence). Trimming stripped 3 bases from V and 5 bases from J, with 8 bases between. The CDR3 consists of 12 residues. The CDR3 reads CSASRGDQPQHF. The DNA of the CDR3 is TGCAGTGCTAGTCGCGGGGATCAGCCCCAGCATTTT.

This clonotype was counted many times. V and J are TRBV2 and TRBJ2-4; D is possibly TRBD1 (6 bases). V dropped 3 bases and J dropped 10 bases, with 16 bases sitting between them. The CDR3 has 14 residues. The germline CDR1 and CDR2 sequences are SNHLY and FYNNEI. The CDR3 region is CASSEEAGANIQYF. The CDR3 coding sequence is TGTGCCAGCAGTGAGGAGGCAGGGGCCAATATTCAGTACTTC. Complete variable domain (other parts from reference TRBV2 and TRBJ2-4): EPEVTQTPSHQVTQMGQEVILRCVPISNHLYFYWYRQILGQKVEFLVSFYNNEISEKSEIFDDQFSVERPDGSNFTLKIRSTKLEDSAMYFCASSEEAGANIQYFGAGTRLSVL.

In its sample, this clonotype was seen many times. V and J are TRBV7-2 and TRBJ2-3; D uncertain. The CDR3 consists of 12 residues. Trimming removed 3 bases at V and 9 bases at J, with 10 bases between. Germline assignment: CDR1 SGHTA and CDR2 FQGNSA. The CDR3 sequence is CASSFPLETQYF. In DNA, the CDR3 is TGTGCCAGCAGCTTTCCCCTAGAGACGCAGTATTTT.

This clonotype came up many times. Here the CDR3 reads CASSSQGRKYNEQYF. The CDR3 DNA reads TGTGCCAGCAGCTCACAGGGAAGGAAGTACAACGAGCAGTACTTC. The chain combines TRBV7-8 with TRBJ2-7; TRBD1 might be the D (6 bases). V was trimmed by 4 bases and J by 5 bases, leaving 18 bases between them. CDR1 SGHVS and CDR2 FQNEAQ come from the germline V gene. The CDR3 contains 15 residues.

In this sample, this clonotype turned up many times. V usage is TRBV7-3 and J usage is TRBJ2-3; 7 nucleotides agree with TRBD1. Trimming took 5 bases from V and 4 from J; bases not matched to a gene: 9. Per the germline V gene, CDR1 is SGHTA and CDR2 is FQGTGA. The CDR3 covers 15 residues. CDR3 in DNA: TGTGCCAGCAGCCCCCCGAACCAGGGGGCAGATACGCAGTATTTT. Amino acid sequence: CASSPPNQGADTQYF.